Below, 21 T cell receptor beta chains from the same sample are listed, as sequenced in a study of a mutant IDH1 vaccine in newly diagnosed glioma. These receptors' targets are unknown. Data came from immunoSEQ multiplex PCR; TCRdb stores just in-frame clones and leaves some out. The sample lists about 59,000 clones; 70% to 90% were seen once. Time point of the sample: week 5, during vaccination. A single vaccine dose contained 300 ug of mutant IDH1 20-mer peptide, and topical imiquimod was used with it. The specimen was PBMCs, collected from a glioma patient whose treatment included an IDH1 peptide vaccine. These receptors were taken from a middle-aged woman with glioma.

This clone was counted between two and nine times. The rearrangement links TRBV6-5 to TRBJ1-1; D is uncertain. The CDR3 is made up of 14 amino acids. Trimming removed 2 bases at V and 1 base at J, with 8 bases between. Germline CDR1 and CDR2: MNHEY and SVGAGI. CDR3 bases: TGTGCCAGCAGTTACGAGGACGGGAACACTGAAGCTTTCTTT. Its protein product is CASSYEDGNTEAFF.

The V call is TRBV5-1, the J call TRBJ1-6; D possibly corresponds to TRBD1 (5 bases). Germline loops: CDR1 SGHRS, CDR2 YFSETQ. V was shortened by 3 bases and J by 6 bases, with 10 bases between the two germline ends. The CDR3 loop spans 14 amino acids. The CDR3, as DNA: TGCGCCAGCAGCTCGACAGCTACTAATTCACCCCTCCACTTT. It translates to CASSSTATNSPLHF.

This sequence joins TRBV4-1 and TRBJ2-7; maybe TRBD2 (5 bases). Germline V CDR1 and CDR2: MGHRA, YSYEKL. CDR3 length: 15 amino acids. V was trimmed by 4 bases and J by 1 base, leaving 14 bases between them. CDR3 DNA sequence: TGCGCCAGCAGCCCGAAGGGCGGGTCGTCCTACGAGCAGTACTTC. It codes for CASSPKGGSSYEQYF.

The CDR3 spells CASGTRGGRYEQYF. CDR3 DNA: TGTGCCAGCGGAACGCGGGGGGGGCGCTACGAGCAGTACTTC. The chain is built from TRBV6-4 and TRBJ2-7; 9 nucleotides match TRBD2. CDR3 size: 14 residues. The germline V gene encodes CDR1 MRHNA and CDR2 SNTAGT. V was pared by 8 bases and J by 3 bases, with 8 bases of the junction left unmatched.

The chain links TRBV19 to TRBJ1-5; TRBD1 might be the D (5 bases). V dropped 2 bases and J dropped 0 bases, with 8 bases sitting between them. Germline CDR1 and CDR2: LNHDA and SQIVND (reference sequence). There are 15 residues in the CDR3. CDR3 bases: TGTGCCAGTAGTATACAGGGAAGTAGCAATCAGCCCCAGCATTTT. Amino acids: CASSIQGSSNQPQHF.

This chain links TRBV30 with TRBJ1-1; 8 nucleotides align to TRBD1. J gave up 6 bases and V 2 bases, and 5 bases lay outside the gene matches. The CDR3 spans 13 residues. Germline assignment: CDR1 GTSNPN and CDR2 SVGIG (reference sequence). The CDR3 DNA is TGTGCCTGGAGTCACATGACAGGGGCTGAAGCTTTCTTT. Protein product: CAWSHMTGAEAFF.

V usage is TRBV28 and J usage is TRBJ2-7; D unresolved. Looked up from germline, CDR1 is MDHEN and CDR2 is SYDVKM. V was shortened by 6 bases and J by 2 bases, with 11 bases between the two germline ends. The CDR3 spans 13 residues. The CDR3, as DNA: TGTGCCAGCAGCCCCGAGGATCCCTACGAGCAGTACTTC. Translation: CASSPEDPYEQYF.

The chain combines TRBV10-3 with TRBJ2-2, with 13 bases aligning to TRBD2. V lost 3 bases, J lost 0 bases, and 4 bases stayed unmatched. CDR1 and CDR2 from the germline V gene are ENHRY and SYGVKD. This CDR3 is 18 amino acids long. For the CDR3, the DNA is TGTGCCATCAGTGACCGCGGGACTAGCGGGGCGAACACCGGGGAGCTGTTTTTT. Its protein product is CAISDRGTSGANTGELFF.

The sample holds a few counts of this clone. The chain couples TRBV6-6 to TRBJ1-5, with a weak D call TRBD1 (5 bases). Germline CDR1 MNHNY, CDR2 SVGAGI (reference sequence). CDR3 length equals 14 residues. Trimming cost V 5 bases and J 1 base, with 9 bases left between them. The CDR3: CASSRQGSNQPQHF. In DNA form, the CDR3 reads TGTGCCAGCAGTCGGCAGGGAAGCAATCAGCCCCAGCATTTT.

This chain links TRBV10-3 with TRBJ2-3; TRBD2 matches at 11 bases. The CDR3 runs 17 residues. Germline V CDR1 and CDR2: ENHRY, SYGVKD. The V segment lost 0 bases and the J segment 6 bases; nucleotides outside the gene matches: 8. The CDR3 region has the DNA TGTGCCATCAGTGAGTCCGCTAGCGGGGGGACCTCGGATACGCAGTATTTT. Amino acids: CAISESASGGTSDTQYF.

The CDR3 coding sequence is TGTGCCAGCAGTTACTCCAGGACAGGGGCCTACGAGCAGTACTTC. Translating it yields CASSYSRTGAYEQYF. The chain couples TRBV6-5 to TRBJ2-7; 9 bases map to TRBD1. The CDR3 is made up of 15 amino acids. The ends lost 0 bases at V and 2 bases at J; junction bases unmatched: 2. From germline, CDR1 is MNHEY and CDR2 SVGAGI.

This rearrangement joins TRBV5-1 to TRBJ2-1; 11 bases are shared with TRBD2. The CDR3 runs to 17 residues. The germline V gene encodes CDR1 SGHRS and CDR2 YFSETQ. J lost 10 bases, V lost 0 bases, and 12 bases had no gene match. The CDR3 DNA reads as TGCGCCAGCAGCTTGGAGGTTAGCGGGGGGGTTCAGCGAGAGCAGTTCTTC. Its translation: CASSLEVSGGVQREQFF.

V and J are TRBV6-5 and TRBJ1-5, with D possibly being TRBD1 (5 bases). The CDR3 spans 13 residues. CDR1 MNHEY and CDR2 SVGAGI come from the germline V gene. Trimming took 6 bases from V and 0 from J, leaving 6 bases between them. The CDR3 bases are TGTGCCAGCAGACAGGATAGCAATCAGCCCCAGCATTTT. Its translation is CASRQDSNQPQHF.

This clone was seen a handful of times. The chain employs TRBV30 and TRBJ1-4; tentative D call: TRBD1 (5 bases). The V gene lost 5 bases and the J gene lost 7 bases, with 11 bases spanning the gap. The CDR3 spans 12 residues. CDR1 GTSNPN and CDR2 SVGIG come from the germline V gene (reference sequence). CDR3 nucleotide sequence: TGTGCCTGGTCGGCCCAGGGTGAAAAACTGTTTTTT. Protein sequence: CAWSAQGEKLFF.

The V call is TRBV7-2, the J call TRBJ1-4, with D tentatively TRBD1 (5 bases). With 6 bases removed from V and 7 bases from J, the gap between germline ends came to 18 bases. Germline V gene lookup returns CDR1 SGHTA and CDR2 FQGNSA. The CDR3 length is 15 residues. As DNA, the CDR3 is TGTGCCAGCAGACCCGGGACCGCCGCCCCTGAAAAACTGTTTTTT. It is translated as CASRPGTAAPEKLFF.

V gene TRBV5-1 combines with J gene TRBJ2-1, with 11 nucleotides matching TRBD2. This CDR3 has 15 residues. J gave up 4 bases and V 0 bases, and 0 bases lay outside the gene matches. In germline, CDR1 is SGHRS, CDR2 YFSETQ. The CDR3 DNA follows: TGCGCCAGCAGCTTGGGACTAGCGGGGTACAATGAGCAGTTCTTC. Amino acid sequence: CASSLGLAGYNEQFF.

The chain combines TRBV14 with TRBJ2-3; TRBD2 matches 8 bases. Germline V gene lookup returns CDR1 SGHDN and CDR2 FVKESK. The CDR3 totals 16 residues. Trimming at V came to 6 bases and at J to 0 bases, leaving 8 bases not matched to a gene. The DNA of the CDR3 is TGTGCCAGCAGTCCCGTTTTAGCGGGGAGCACAGATACGCAGTATTTT. Residues: CASSPVLAGSTDTQYF.

The chain uses TRBV30 and TRBJ1-1; D gene uncertain. The length of the CDR3 is 13 residues. CDR1 is GTSNPN, CDR2 SVGIG, per germline (reference sequence). Trimming stripped 0 bases from V and 3 bases from J, with 8 bases between. For the CDR3, the DNA is TGTGCCTGGAGTGTACGTAGTCACACTGAAGCTTTCTTT. Its translation is CAWSVRSHTEAFF.

This chain joins TRBV5-4 and TRBJ1-2; 7 bases line up with TRBD1. Per the germline V gene, CDR1 is SGHNT and CDR2 is YYREEE (reference sequence). The CDR3 runs 15 residues. Trimming removed 0 bases from V and 3 bases from J; junction bases left unmatched: 5. The CDR3 is CASSLGARGDYGYTF. The CDR3 bases are TGTGCCAGCAGCTTGGGCGCCAGGGGGGACTATGGCTACACCTTC.

V usage is TRBV20-1 and J usage is TRBJ2-5; no reliable D call. The CDR3 has 11 amino acids. The V end was cut by 6 bases, the J end by 5 bases, with 10 bases between. Germline loops: CDR1 DFQATT, CDR2 SNEGSKA (reference sequence). The CDR3 reads CSATPRETQYF. The DNA of the CDR3 is TGCAGTGCGACCCCCAGGGAGACCCAGTACTTC.

The chain's CDR3 is CASSPGQGRGEAFF. Written as DNA, the CDR3 is TGTGCCAGCAGTCCCGGACAGGGACGGGGTGAAGCTTTCTTT. The V call is TRBV6-6, the J call TRBJ1-1; 8 nucleotides match TRBD1. After removal of 5 bases from V and 7 bases from J, the junction contained 9 bases not matched to a gene. The germline gives CDR1 MNHNY, CDR2 SVGAGI (reference sequence). The CDR3 is 14 residues long.